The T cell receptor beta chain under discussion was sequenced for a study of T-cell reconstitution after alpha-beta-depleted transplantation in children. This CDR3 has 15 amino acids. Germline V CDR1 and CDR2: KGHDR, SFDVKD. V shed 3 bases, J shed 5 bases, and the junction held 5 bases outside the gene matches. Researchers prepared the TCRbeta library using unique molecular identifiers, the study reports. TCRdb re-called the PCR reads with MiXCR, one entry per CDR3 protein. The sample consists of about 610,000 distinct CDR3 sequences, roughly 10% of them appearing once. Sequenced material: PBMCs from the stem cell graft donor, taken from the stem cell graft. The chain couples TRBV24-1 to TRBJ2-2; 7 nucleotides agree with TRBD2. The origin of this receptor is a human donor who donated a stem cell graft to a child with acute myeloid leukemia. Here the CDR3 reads CATSDPSGGTGELFF. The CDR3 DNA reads TGTGCCACCAGTGATCCTAGCGGAGGGACCGGGGAGCTGTTTTTT.